This entry lists 17 T cell receptor beta chains sequenced from one sample in a study of CD8 T cell repertoires and HIV-1 epitope variants. For these receptors, no antigen is known. The assay was immunoSEQ multiplex PCR, and TCRdb's table has in-frame clones only and misses some. The data contain thousands of clones, approximately 73% of them singletons. Sequencing was done on a sample of cultured CD8+ T cells derived from PBMCs. These receptors were obtained from a male donor with HIV.

The V gene is TRBV5-6, the J gene TRBJ2-3; the D is unclear. This CDR3 has 13 amino acids. The V gene lost 1 base and the J gene lost 1 base, with 4 bases spanning the gap. The germline V gene has CDR1 SGHDT and CDR2 YYEEEE. DNA for the CDR3: TGTGCCAGCAGCTTGACAGGCACAGATACGCAGTATTTT. This encodes CASSLTGTDTQYF.

The chain employs TRBV28 and TRBJ2-7, with unresolved D. CDR3 length: 14 amino acids. V lost 6 bases and J lost 5, with 17 bases in between. Germline V lookup: CDR1 MDHEN, CDR2 SYDVKM. The CDR3 here is CASRPLRQVNEQYF. The DNA of the CDR3 is TGTGCCAGCAGACCGTTGCGGCAGGTCAACGAGCAGTACTTC.

The CDR3 DNA sequence: TGTGCCAGCAGTACAGGGAAATACAATCAGCCCCAGCATTTT. It encodes CASSTGKYNQPQHF. This chain joins TRBV6-5 and TRBJ1-5; tentative D call: TRBD1 (6 bases). This CDR3 has 14 residues. Deletions cut 5 bases from V and 3 bases from J, with 11 bases between. Per germline, CDR1 MNHEY and CDR2 SVGAGI.

V and J are TRBV27 and TRBJ1-2; TRBD1 is a possible D gene (5 bases). Trimming shortened V by 1 base and J by 6 bases, and 9 bases separated the two germline ends. From germline, CDR1 is MNHEY and CDR2 SMNVEV (reference sequence). The CDR3 has 13 residues. The CDR3 DNA reads TGTGCCAGCAGTTTATTAGGGGAGGATGGCTACACCTTC. As protein: CASSLLGEDGYTF.

The count of this clone is one. The V call is TRBV13, the J call TRBJ2-2; 7 positions match TRBD2. Unmatched junction bases numbered 11, after V lost 8 bases and J lost 5 bases. This CDR3 region has 15 residues. Germline V gene data show CDR1 as PRHDT and CDR2 as FYEKMQ (reference sequence). CDR3 nucleotide sequence: TGTGCCAGCGGAGGGGCGGGAGTGGAAACCGGGGAGCTGTTTTTT. Encoded protein: CASGGAGVETGELFF.

The chain couples TRBV7-3 to TRBJ2-1, with a weak D call TRBD1 (6 bases). The V gene's germline CDR1 is SGHTA and CDR2 FQGTGA. V lost 4 bases and J lost 7, with 23 bases in between. The CDR3 runs 17 residues. The CDR3: CASSSLQVGGSGNEQFF. The DNA for the CDR3 is TGTGCCAGCAGCTCCCTACAGGTAGGGGGTTCGGGTAATGAGCAGTTCTTC.

The chain links TRBV7-9 to TRBJ2-5; D unresolved. Trimming shortened V by 1 base and J by 6 bases, and 0 bases separated the two germline ends. The germline gives CDR1 SEHNR, CDR2 FQNEAQ (reference sequence). The CDR3 has 10 residues. In nucleotides, the CDR3 is TGTGCCAGCAGCTTAGAGACCCAGTACTTC. It is translated as CASSLETQYF. The variable domain in full, completed from reference TRBV7-9 and TRBJ2-5, reads DTGVSQNPRHKITKRGQNVTFRCDPISEHNRLYWYRQTLGQGPEFLTYFQNEAQLEKSRLLSDRFSAERPKGSFSTLEIQRTEQGDSAMYLCASSLETQYFGPGTRLLVL.

V is TRBV4-2 and J is TRBJ1-1; D perhaps matches TRBD1 (5 bases). Germline V gene lookup returns CDR1 LGHNA and CDR2 YNFKEQ. The V end was cut by 1 base, the J end by 3 bases, with 9 bases between. This CDR3 has 14 amino acids. CDR3: CASSQGGGYTEAFF. As DNA, the CDR3 is TGTGCCAGCAGCCAAGGGGGGGGGTACACTGAAGCTTTCTTT.

Notes on this clone: One junction end disagrees with the germline gene, perhaps due to a read error. The rearrangement joins TRBV7-3 to TRBJ1-2; D is unresolved. Per the germline V gene, CDR1 is SGHTA and CDR2 is FQGTGA. The CDR3 runs 16 residues. The CDR3 loop is CASSQDPPDLDYGYTF. The DNA for the CDR3 is TGCGCCAGCAGCCAAGATCCCCCAGACTTGGACTATGGCTACACCTTC.

This sequence joins TRBV28 and TRBJ1-5; unclear D gene. CDR1 and CDR2 from the germline V gene are MDHEN and SYDVKM. The germline V and J ends were trimmed by 5 bases and 3 bases, with 14 bases remaining between them. The CDR3 is 15 amino acids. CDR3 sequence (DNA): TGTGCCAGCAGTCCTGACAAAGACCCCAATCAGCCCCAGCATTTT. It encodes CASSPDKDPNQPQHF.

This chain uses TRBV23-1 with TRBJ1-1; the match to TRBD1 covers 10 bases. TRBV23-1 qualifies as an ORF whose function is uncertain. The CDR3 has 16 amino acids. V lost 3 bases and J lost 0; bases outside the gene matches: 4. The CDR3 sequence: CASSHSGTGVNTEAFF. The DNA of the CDR3 is TGCGCCAGCAGTCATTCCGGGACAGGGGTGAACACTGAAGCTTTCTTT.

This chain joins TRBV11-3 and TRBJ2-2; D gene ambiguous. The V gene's germline CDR1 is SGHNT and CDR2 YENEEA. V was trimmed by 1 base and J by 3 bases, leaving 3 bases between them. The CDR3 is 13 residues long. The CDR3 reads CASSLGDTGELFF. The CDR3 DNA follows: TGTGCCAGCAGCTTAGGGGACACCGGGGAGCTGTTTTTT.

This clone was counted only a few times. This CDR3 reads CASSSNPGTSGRSADTQYF. CDR3 sequence (DNA): TGCGCCAGCAGCTCAAATCCCGGGACTAGCGGGAGGTCCGCGGATACGCAGTATTTT. The chain carries TRBV5-1 and TRBJ2-3, with 15 positions matching TRBD2. Germline assignment: CDR1 SGHRS and CDR2 YFSETQ. V lost 3 bases and J lost 6; bases outside the gene matches: 14. CDR3 length: 19 amino acids.

By sample fraction, this clone is medium-sized. The chain joins TRBV5-6 to TRBJ1-1; D gene uncertain. CDR3 size: 14 residues. The ends were cut back, 0 bases at V and 4 bases at J, with 10 bases in the middle. Germline V gene data show CDR1 as SGHDT and CDR2 as YYEEEE. CDR3 sequence: CASSLVEEGTEAFF. The CDR3 DNA sequence: TGTGCCAGCAGCTTGGTGGAGGAGGGCACTGAAGCTTTCTTT. The complete variable domain, with remaining parts taken from reference TRBV5-6 and TRBJ1-1, reads DAGVTQSPTHLIKTRGQQVTLRCSPKSGHDTVSWYQQALGQGPQFIFQYYEEEERQRGNFPDRFSGHQFPNYSSELNVNALLLGDSALYLCASSLVEEGTEAFFGQGTRLTVV.

J is TRBJ2-5 and V is TRBV9; 10 positions agree with TRBD2. With V trimmed by 1 base and J by 2 bases, 2 bases remained unmatched. The CDR3 loop spans 15 amino acids. Looked up from germline, CDR1 is SGDLS and CDR2 is YYNGEE. CDR3: CASSVWTSGQETQYF. In DNA, the CDR3 is TGTGCCAGCAGCGTATGGACTAGCGGACAAGAGACCCAGTACTTC.

This sequence joins TRBV5-1 and TRBJ2-1; D possibly uses TRBD1 or TRBD2 (6 bases each). Per the germline V gene, CDR1 is SGHRS and CDR2 is YFSETQ. V was pared by 0 bases and J by 9 bases, with 7 bases between. CDR3 length equals 12 residues. CDR3 amino acids: CASSLEGGEQFF. The CDR3 region has the DNA TGCGCCAGCAGCTTGGAGGGGGGTGAGCAGTTCTTC.

This clone was detected only once. V usage is TRBV6-6 and J usage is TRBJ2-2, with 9 bases matching TRBD1. Trimming at V came to 4 bases and at J to 0 bases, leaving 0 bases not matched to a gene. The length of the CDR3 is 15 residues. Germline V lookup: CDR1 MNHNY, CDR2 SVGAGI (reference sequence). The CDR3 DNA follows: TGTGCCAGCAGTTGGGACAGGGCGAACACCGGGGAGCTGTTTTTT. Translation gives CASSWDRANTGELFF.